Below, 30 T cell receptor beta chains from the same sample are listed, as sequenced in a study of identical twins. TCRdb reprocessed the 5' RACE reads via MiXCR and lists one record per CDR3 protein. The table includes hundreds of thousands of distinct CDR3 sequences, less than 25% detected once. The data were also submitted as part of a second study, on T cells expressing NK-cell markers.

The sample consisted of PBMCs. Receptor source: a woman aged 18 to 35 in good health.

This clonotype was found a few times. The chain is built from TRBV20-1 and TRBJ2-3; no reliable D call. The V end was cut by 0 bases, the J end by 2 bases, with 15 bases between. This CDR3 region has 16 residues. Germline V gene lookup returns CDR1 DFQATT and CDR2 SNEGSKA (reference sequence). The DNA of the CDR3 is TGCAGTGCTAGAGATCAAACTACTGACCCCACAGATACGCAGTATTTT. It specifies CSARDQTTDPTDTQYF.

This clonotype has just a few counts. The genes are TRBV20-1 and TRBJ2-3, with D hard to call. V lost 5 bases and J lost 0, with 12 bases in between. The germline V gene has CDR1 DFQATT and CDR2 SNEGSKA (reference sequence). The CDR3 covers 14 residues. As DNA, the CDR3 is TGCAGTGCTCCGCAGGCAGCCAGCACAGATACGCAGTATTTT. This translates into CSAPQAASTDTQYF.

This rearrangement joins TRBV7-2 to TRBJ2-5, with 8 nucleotides matching TRBD1. Germline CDR1 and CDR2: SGHTA and FQGNSA. The V gene end was trimmed by 6 bases and the J gene end by 3 bases; junction bases not matched to a gene: 3. This CDR3 is built from 13 residues. This chain's CDR3 is CASRPDREETQYF. The CDR3 DNA sequence: TGTGCCAGCAGACCGGACAGGGAAGAGACCCAGTACTTC.

Only a few counts were recorded for this clonotype. This rearrangement joins TRBV5-1 to TRBJ1-6; D remains unclear. The CDR3 is 14 amino acids. V was shortened by 0 bases and J by 11 bases, with 12 bases between the two germline ends. CDR1 and CDR2 (germline): SGHRS, YFSETQ. The CDR3 DNA follows: TGCGCCAGCAGCTTGGGGCACGTAGTCGCACCCCTCCACTTT. Translation: CASSLGHVVAPLHF.

This clonotype was found a few times. The chain carries TRBV20-1 and TRBJ1-6; no reliable D call. The CDR3 extends over 14 amino acids. V gave up 3 bases and J gave up 2 bases, with 8 bases separating them. Germline CDR1 is DFQATT and CDR2 is SNEGSKA (reference sequence). The DNA for the CDR3 is TGCAGTGCTAGGGCGAGCCCCTATAATTCACCCCTCCACTTT. This codes for CSARASPYNSPLHF.

This clonotype was seen only a few times. V usage is TRBV28 and J usage is TRBJ2-7; 7 nucleotides match TRBD1. Germline values: CDR1 MDHEN, CDR2 SYDVKM. V shed 2 bases, J shed 6 bases, and the junction held 7 bases outside the gene matches. This CDR3 comprises 14 residues. The CDR3 is CASSLGRGTSEQYF. The CDR3 coding sequence is TGTGCCAGCAGTTTAGGCAGGGGGACCTCCGAGCAGTACTTC.

V usage is TRBV5-1 and J usage is TRBJ2-1; a weak D match, TRBD2 (5 bases). The CDR3 length is 15 residues. The germline V and J ends were trimmed by 0 bases and 3 bases, with 10 bases remaining between them. From germline, CDR1 is SGHRS and CDR2 YFSETQ. The CDR3 nucleotides read TGCGCCAGCAGCTTGGCTGGCGGGTTCTACAATGAGCAGTTCTTC. Encoded protein: CASSLAGGFYNEQFF.

This clonotype was observed a few times. This chain's CDR3 is CSVPRRGSSYGYTF. DNA for the CDR3: TGCAGCGTTCCAAGGCGGGGTTCGTCCTATGGCTACACCTTC. The chain couples TRBV29-1 to TRBJ1-2; D is undetermined. V lost 5 bases and J lost 4, with 17 bases in between. The CDR3 loop spans 14 amino acids. Germline V gene data show CDR1 as SQVTM and CDR2 as ANQGSEA.

This sequence joins TRBV7-9 and TRBJ1-5; tentative D call: TRBD1 (6 bases). Germline assignment: CDR1 SEHNR and CDR2 FQNEAQ (reference sequence). Trimming pared 1 base from V and 6 bases from J, leaving 13 bases between. The CDR3 spans 15 residues. This chain's CDR3 is CASSLGGRGAQPQHF. The CDR3 region has the DNA TGTGCCAGCAGCTTAGGGGGTAGGGGGGCTCAGCCCCAGCATTTT. Looking up the rest from reference TRBV7-9 and TRBJ1-5 gives the full variable domain: DTGVSQNPRHKITKRGQNVTFRCDPISEHNRLYWYRQTLGQGPEFLTYFQNEAQLEKSRLLSDRFSAERPKGSFSTLEIQRTEQGDSAMYLCASSLGGRGAQPQHFGDGTRLSIL.

The chain has TRBV29-1 and TRBJ2-7, with D possibly being TRBD1 or TRBD2 (5 bases each). Germline V gives CDR1 SQVTM, CDR2 ANQGSEA. CDR3 length: 13 residues. The V gene lost 1 base and the J gene lost 2 bases, with 9 bases spanning the gap. The CDR3 sequence: CSVEVGAPYEQYF. The DNA for the CDR3 is TGCAGCGTTGAAGTCGGGGCCCCCTACGAGCAGTACTTC.

This clonotype was observed a handful of times. The chain carries TRBV5-1 and TRBJ2-2; D is uncertain. Between the trimmed V and J ends, which lost 0 bases and 7 bases, there was a span of 10 bases. The CDR3 extends over 14 amino acids. Germline lookup yields CDR1 SGHRS and CDR2 YFSETQ. The CDR3 protein is CASSLEGLGGELFF. For the CDR3, the DNA is TGCGCCAGCAGCTTGGAGGGTTTAGGCGGGGAGCTGTTTTTT.

The chain is built from TRBV4-1 and TRBJ2-7; TRBD2 aligns across 7 bases. The CDR3 has 15 amino acids. Germline CDR1 and CDR2: MGHRA and YSYEKL. Trimming cost V 0 bases and J 4 bases; bases outside gene matches: 6. Here the CDR3 DNA reads TGCGCCAGCAGCCAAGACACGGGAGGACGTTACGAGCAGTACTTC. It yields the protein CASSQDTGGRYEQYF.

This clonotype was found many times. The J gene is TRBJ2-1, the V gene TRBV12-3 or TRBV12-4; no clear D. CDR3 length: 12 amino acids. V was shortened by 5 bases and J by 5 bases, with 7 bases between the two germline ends. The CDR3 is CASSPGHNEQFF. DNA of the CDR3: TGTGCCAGCAGTCCTGGCCACAATGAGCAGTTCTTC.

This clonotype was counted a few times. The chain employs TRBV12-3 or TRBV12-4 and TRBJ2-7; TRBD1 matches at 11 bases. This CDR3 is built from 15 residues. After removal of 3 bases from V and 4 bases from J, the junction contained 5 bases not matched to a gene. This CDR3 reads CASSFLDRGLYEQYF. CDR3 bases: TGTGCCAGCAGTTTCTTGGACAGGGGGCTATACGAGCAGTACTTC.

This chain joins TRBV12-3 or TRBV12-4 and TRBJ2-1; possibly TRBD2 for D (5 bases). CDR3 length: 12 residues. V lost 4 bases and J lost 12, with 13 bases in between. CDR3 DNA sequence: TGTGCCAGCAGTTCCGCGGAGGCTGCGCAGTTCTTC. This translates into CASSSAEAAQFF.

V gene TRBV20-1 combines with J gene TRBJ2-7; either TRBD1 or TRBD2 may supply D (7 bases each). The CDR3 covers 15 residues. Germline assignment: CDR1 DFQATT and CDR2 SNEGSKA (reference sequence). V lost 6 bases, J lost 2 bases, and 20 bases lay in between. The CDR3 nucleotides read TGCAGTGCCAGGGGGGGCCGAGCCTACCCCTACGAGCAGTACTTC. Amino acid sequence: CSARGGRAYPYEQYF.

In its sample, this clonotype was seen a few times. The V call is TRBV7-9, the J call TRBJ2-1, with 13 bases identical to TRBD2. The CDR3 is 16 residues long. The trim removed 6 bases at V and 9 bases at J, leaving 11 bases unmatched. In germline, CDR1 is SEHNR, CDR2 FQNEAQ (reference sequence). The DNA for the CDR3 is TGTGCCAGCAGGGCAACCGGGACTAGCGGGACGGGTGAGCAGTTCTTC. It is translated as CASRATGTSGTGEQFF.

The CDR3 DNA reads as TGTGCCAGCAACCGGGCCACCACAGATACGCAGTATTTT. Its protein product is CASNRATTDTQYF. The gene calls are TRBV6-6 and TRBJ2-3; D not certain. The CDR3 consists of 13 residues. Germline assignment: CDR1 MNHNY and CDR2 SVGAGI (reference sequence). The germline V and J ends were trimmed by 7 bases and 2 bases, with 10 bases remaining between them.

This clonotype has only a few counts. The rearrangement links TRBV6-1 to TRBJ2-6; D is ambiguous. The ends were cut back, 7 bases at V and 0 bases at J, with 10 bases in the middle. CDR1 is MNHNS, CDR2 SASEGT, per germline. The CDR3 runs 15 residues. CDR3 DNA: TGTGCCAGCACCATGAAGTACTCTGGGGCCAACGTCCTGACTTTC. The encoded protein is CASTMKYSGANVLTF.

The V and J genes are TRBV5-1 and TRBJ2-1; no reliable D call. V was clipped by 4 bases and J by 0 bases, with 8 bases between them. This CDR3 is 14 amino acids long. Germline V gene data show CDR1 as SGHRS and CDR2 as YFSETQ. Written as DNA, the CDR3 is TGCGCCAGCAGCGACCTGAGCTCCTACAATGAGCAGTTCTTC. Its translation is CASSDLSSYNEQFF.

This clonotype occurred many times. This CDR3 is CSARLGDRDSQPQHF. In nucleotides, the CDR3 is TGCAGTGCTAGATTAGGTGATAGGGACAGTCAGCCCCAGCATTTT. The chain joins TRBV20-1 to TRBJ1-5; 7 positions agree with TRBD1. The germline V gene encodes CDR1 DFQATT and CDR2 SNEGSKA (reference sequence). The CDR3 contains 15 residues. The trim removed 2 bases at V and 6 bases at J, leaving 10 bases unmatched.

There are many counts of this clonotype. This chain joins TRBV24-1 and TRBJ2-1; possible D gene TRBD2, 5 bases. Germline V gene sequence: CDR1 KGHDR, CDR2 SFDVKD. The V end lost 3 bases, the J end lost 9 bases, and 20 bases lay between the germline ends. CDR3 length: 16 amino acids. CDR3 sequence: CATSDTRIRDGGEQFF. The CDR3 DNA sequence: TGTGCCACCAGTGATACTAGAATTAGGGATGGAGGTGAGCAGTTCTTC.

The table lists this clonotype with a few counts. The chain recombines TRBV2 with TRBJ2-7; 10 bases fit TRBD1. Germline V lookup: CDR1 SNHLY, CDR2 FYNNEI. The CDR3 is 13 amino acids. The ends lost 8 bases at V and 1 base at J; junction bases unmatched: 2. The CDR3 spells CASGQGGSYEQYF. CDR3 DNA sequence: TGTGCCAGCGGACAGGGGGGATCCTACGAGCAGTACTTC.

This clonotype was counted only a few times. The gene calls are TRBV7-9 and TRBJ2-1; no reliable D call. Trimming cost V 4 bases and J 10 bases, with 14 bases left between them. This CDR3 contains 13 residues. Germline V lookup: CDR1 SEHNR, CDR2 FQNEAQ (reference sequence). In DNA, the CDR3 is TGTGCCAGCAGCTCGCTCCCAGGCGGAGAGCAGTTCTTC. The encoded protein is CASSSLPGGEQFF.

This clonotype was counted between two and nine times. This chain joins TRBV20-1 and TRBJ2-7, with 12 bases that match TRBD1. The CDR3 sequence is 14 residues long. Germline V gives CDR1 DFQATT, CDR2 SNEGSKA (reference sequence). V trimming: 4 bases; J trimming: 7 bases; junction bases outside the gene matches: 8. The CDR3 loop is CSATGQGALWEQYF. The CDR3 DNA sequence: TGCAGTGCTACGGGACAGGGGGCCCTGTGGGAGCAGTACTTC.

The CDR3 nucleotides are TGCGCCAGCAGCCCGGACAGTCTCTTAACCCTCAACTCTGGGGCCAACGTCCTGACTTTC. Translating it yields CASSPDSLLTLNSGANVLTF. The rearrangement links TRBV5-1 to TRBJ2-6; possibly TRBD1 for D (6 bases). The CDR3 consists of 20 residues. V lost 4 bases to trimming and J lost 0 bases, with 23 bases between them. From germline, CDR1 is SGHRS and CDR2 YFSETQ.

This clonotype has just a few counts. This chain connects TRBV18 to TRBJ2-1, with TRBD2 matching over 9 bases. Germline values: CDR1 KGHSH, CDR2 LQKENI. The CDR3 has 14 residues. The V gene end was trimmed by 0 bases and the J gene end by 10 bases; junction bases not matched to a gene: 4. The CDR3 protein is CASSPPIGTSEQFF. The CDR3, as DNA: TGTGCCAGCTCACCACCGATCGGGACTAGCGAGCAGTTCTTC.

The chain links TRBV18 to TRBJ1-6, with D possibly TRBD1 on 5 matching bases. Germline values: CDR1 KGHSH, CDR2 LQKENI. This CDR3 has 13 amino acids. V was trimmed by 3 bases and J by 13 bases, leaving 13 bases between them. CDR3 sequence reads: CASSPGDPFPLHF. CDR3 nucleotide sequence: TGTGCCAGCTCACCTGGGGACCCTTTTCCCCTCCACTTT. Drawing the rest from reference TRBV18 and TRBJ1-6, the complete variable domain is NAGVMQNPRHLVRRRGQEARLRCSPMKGHSHVYWYRQLPEEGLKFMVYLQKENIIDESGMPKERFSAEFPKEGPSILRIQQVVRGDSAAYFCASSPGDPFPLHFGNGTRLTVT.

A few counts support this clonotype. The chain couples TRBV6-1 to TRBJ2-3; D is perhaps TRBD2 (6 bases). The ends were cut back, 7 bases at V and 6 bases at J, with 23 bases in the middle. CDR1 is MNHNS, CDR2 SASEGT, per germline. The CDR3 has 16 amino acids. CDR3 DNA sequence: TGTGCCAGCAACCCCTACGGGGGAAGCCTGCCCGATACGCAGTATTTT. Its protein is CASNPYGGSLPDTQYF.

CDR3 sequence: CASSYVYGVPQETQYF. For the CDR3, the DNA is TGTGCCAGCAGTTATGTTTATGGGGTCCCCCAAGAGACCCAGTACTTC. V gene TRBV12-3 or TRBV12-4 combines with J gene TRBJ2-5; D is unclear. The CDR3 is 16 amino acids. Between the trimmed V and J ends, which lost 4 bases and 1 base, there was a span of 16 bases.